Listed here are 14 T cell receptor beta chains from one sample, sequenced in a study (dated by TCRdb to the mid-2010s). Receptor amplification or capture employed RT-PCR. The sample was run on an Illumina MiSeq. TCRdb handled the public reads itself, with Q25 trimming in fastp and clone calling in MiXCR, and kept productive beta chains. All rows with the same CDR3 protein become a single entry with the most common DNA and genes. The table for this sample lists more than 550,000 distinct CDR3 sequences; around 14% of them were counted only once. The top ten hold about 3.9% of the sample. Sequencing was done on a sample of memory CD4+ T cells from blood. The source of these receptors is a female donor in good health, serving as a healthy control.

This clonotype has just a few counts. V gene TRBV12-3 or TRBV12-4 combines with J gene TRBJ1-3, with D unclear. V lost 2 bases to trimming and J lost 4 bases, with 12 bases between them. The CDR3 extends over 15 amino acids. The CDR3 DNA sequence: TGTGCCAGCAGTTTAAGAATACGGCTAGGAAACACCATATATTTT. As protein: CASSLRIRLGNTIYF.

This clonotype was detected a few times. The rearrangement links TRBV29-1 to TRBJ1-1; D possibly corresponds to TRBD1 (5 bases). The CDR3 totals 13 residues. Trimming pared 3 bases from V and 1 base from J, leaving 9 bases between. The germline V gene encodes CDR1 SQVTM and CDR2 ANQGSEA. CDR3 nucleotides: TGCAGCGTTGAGCAGGGCTGGAACACTGAAGCTTTCTTT. This translates into CSVEQGWNTEAFF.

This clonotype came up many times. The J gene is TRBJ2-7, the V gene TRBV6-1; tentative D call: TRBD1 (5 bases). In germline, CDR1 is MNHNS, CDR2 SASEGT. The CDR3 runs 15 residues. The V gene lost 2 bases and the J gene lost 2 bases, with 13 bases spanning the gap. The CDR3 reads CASSERGHTAYEQYF. The DNA for the CDR3 is TGTGCCAGCAGTGAACGCGGACATACCGCCTACGAGCAGTACTTC.

The CDR3 DNA follows: TGTGCCAGCAGCTTAGGTCCCGGACAGCCTGGCACCTTC. Protein sequence: CASSLGPGQPGTF. The chain employs TRBV11-1 and TRBJ1-2; tentatively, D is TRBD1 (6 bases). CDR3 size: 13 residues. Trimming cost V 1 base and J 13 bases, with 16 bases left between them. Germline lookup yields CDR1 SGHAT and CDR2 FQDESV (reference sequence).

The V and J genes are TRBV20-1 and TRBJ1-2; possible D gene TRBD1, 5 bases. V lost 0 bases and J 8 bases, leaving 10 bases between the germline ends. Germline V gives CDR1 DFQATT, CDR2 SNEGSKA (reference sequence). CDR3 length: 12 amino acids. The CDR3 DNA is TGCAGTGCTAGAGAAGGGGAGTGGGGCTACACCTTC. Its protein product is CSAREGEWGYTF.

This CDR3 is CAISVGQEYGYTF. DNA for the CDR3: TGTGCCATCAGTGTGGGGCAGGAATATGGCTACACCTTC. J is TRBJ1-2 and V is TRBV10-3, with D possibly matching TRBD1 (5 bases). The germline V gene encodes CDR1 ENHRY and CDR2 SYGVKD. The CDR3 length is 13 residues. V lost 4 bases and J lost 5, with 11 bases in between.

This clonotype was detected many times. The V gene is TRBV12-3 or TRBV12-4, the J gene TRBJ2-1; the match to TRBD2 covers 8 bases. The CDR3 has 15 residues. After removal of 7 bases from V and 0 bases from J, the junction contained 5 bases not matched to a gene. The CDR3 protein is CASILAGPSYNEQFF. Written as DNA, the CDR3 is TGTGCCAGCATCTTAGCGGGGCCCTCCTACAATGAGCAGTTCTTC.

Note on this clonotype: Being one base from a much bigger clone, this may be a read error. The J gene is TRBJ2-7, the V gene TRBV4-3; 7 nucleotides align to TRBD2. Germline lookup yields CDR1 LGHNA and CDR2 YSLEER. The CDR3 is 16 residues long. CDR3 bases: TGCGCCAGCAGCCAAGATGGGTCTAGCGGAGACTACGAGCAGCACTTC. It codes for CASSQDGSSGDYEQHF.

This clonotype was counted ten times or more. The chain combines TRBV5-1 with TRBJ2-1; D is uncertain. V was cut by 0 bases and J by 0 bases, with 10 bases left in between. Germline values: CDR1 SGHRS, CDR2 YFSETQ. The CDR3 has 16 amino acids. DNA of the CDR3: TGCGCCAGCAGCTTGGCGGCCGGAAGCTCCTACAATGAGCAGTTCTTC. Its translation: CASSLAAGSSYNEQFF. The full variable domain, with the rest looked up from reference TRBV5-1 and TRBJ2-1, is KAGVTQTPRYLIKTRGQQVTLSCSPISGHRSVSWYQQTPGQGLQFLFEYFSETQRNKGNFPGRFSGRQFSNSRSEMNVSTLELGDSALYLCASSLAAGSSYNEQFFGPGTRLTVL.

This rearrangement joins TRBV24-1 to TRBJ1-4; the match to TRBD1 covers 9 bases. Trimming removed 5 bases from V and 6 bases from J; junction bases left unmatched: 3. The CDR3 spans 14 residues. Germline CDR1 KGHDR, CDR2 SFDVKD. CDR3 bases: TGTGCCACCAGTGCGGGACAGGGTTATGAAAAACTGTTTTTT. It encodes CATSAGQGYEKLFF.

This clonotype was detected ten times or more. The chain employs TRBV4-1 and TRBJ2-1, with a possible D match to TRBD2 (5 bases). This CDR3 comprises 15 residues. The V and J ends lost 2 bases and 6 bases respectively, with 14 bases between them. The germline V gene encodes CDR1 MGHRA and CDR2 YSYEKL. CDR3 loop: CASSQRVRGGNEQFF. The CDR3 nucleotides are TGCGCCAGCAGCCAAAGGGTCCGAGGAGGCAATGAGCAGTTCTTC.

The chain couples TRBV11-2 to TRBJ1-1; 7 nucleotides match TRBD1. Germline CDR1 is SGHAT and CDR2 is FQNNGV. The CDR3 loop spans 16 amino acids. Germline trimming cut 4 bases from V and 3 bases from J; bases unmatched to any gene: 11. The CDR3 loop is CASSSYSGQWDTEAFF. DNA of the CDR3: TGTGCCAGCAGCTCCTACTCGGGACAGTGGGACACTGAAGCTTTCTTT.

This clonotype was detected a few times. The CDR3 sequence: CASSEDRGLCTF. The CDR3 region has the DNA TGTGCCAGCAGTGAAGACAGGGGCTTGTGCACCTTC. The chain combines TRBV25-1 with TRBJ1-2, with TRBD1 identical over 8 bases. Germline CDR1 and CDR2: MGHDK and SYGVNS. CDR3 size: 12 residues. V lost 2 bases and J lost 13; bases outside the gene matches: 6.

J is TRBJ2-2 and V is TRBV9; D not certain. The V end lost 0 bases, the J end lost 0 bases, and 6 bases lay between the germline ends. The germline V gene encodes CDR1 SGDLS and CDR2 YYNGEE. This CDR3 comprises 15 residues. The CDR3 DNA reads TGTGCCAGCAGCGTAGCTCTGTCGAACACCGGGGAGCTGTTTTTT. As protein: CASSVALSNTGELFF.